This T cell receptor beta chain stems from a study of graft-versus-host responses after intestinal transplantation. Worth noting for this clone: Antigen specificity is unknown. Germline and junction disagree at one end, which may indicate a read error.

Tissue processing of the graft released intraepithelial and lamina propria lymphocytes from it. The CDR3 has 16 residues. CDR1 SSHAT and CDR2 FNYEAQ come from the germline V gene (reference sequence). Overall study results and limits: Early after transplant, HvG declines were associated with peak levels of circulating GvH clones. Some GvH clones were seen earlier in gut or blood, suggesting intestinal origin.

Produced via immunoSEQ multiplex PCR; TCRdb's table is partial and in-frame only. The sample contains around 17,000 clones, about 80% of which appear only once. V usage is TRBV7-7 and J usage is TRBJ2-5; D might be TRBD1 (7 bases). This receptor was taken from a human patient who received an intestinal transplant, so some T cells may come from the graft donor. The source material was ileum tissue, sampled 17 days after transplant. CDR3 nucleotide sequence: TGTGCTAGCAGCTTAGCCGGAGGCAGGGGGGCAGAGACCCAGTACTTC. Encoded protein: CASSLAGGRGAETQYF.